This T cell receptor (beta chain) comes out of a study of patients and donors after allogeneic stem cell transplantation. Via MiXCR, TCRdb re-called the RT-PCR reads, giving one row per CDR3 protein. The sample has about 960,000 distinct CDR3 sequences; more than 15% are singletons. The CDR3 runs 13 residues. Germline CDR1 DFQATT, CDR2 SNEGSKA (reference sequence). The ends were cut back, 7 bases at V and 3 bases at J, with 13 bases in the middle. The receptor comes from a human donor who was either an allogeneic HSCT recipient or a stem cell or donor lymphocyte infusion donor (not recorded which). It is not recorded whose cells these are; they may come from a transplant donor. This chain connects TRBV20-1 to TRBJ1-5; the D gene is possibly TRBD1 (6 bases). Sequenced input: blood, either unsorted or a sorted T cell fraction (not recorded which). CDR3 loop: CSDRTGNNQPQHF. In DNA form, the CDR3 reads TGCAGTGACCGAACAGGGAACAATCAGCCCCAGCATTTT.